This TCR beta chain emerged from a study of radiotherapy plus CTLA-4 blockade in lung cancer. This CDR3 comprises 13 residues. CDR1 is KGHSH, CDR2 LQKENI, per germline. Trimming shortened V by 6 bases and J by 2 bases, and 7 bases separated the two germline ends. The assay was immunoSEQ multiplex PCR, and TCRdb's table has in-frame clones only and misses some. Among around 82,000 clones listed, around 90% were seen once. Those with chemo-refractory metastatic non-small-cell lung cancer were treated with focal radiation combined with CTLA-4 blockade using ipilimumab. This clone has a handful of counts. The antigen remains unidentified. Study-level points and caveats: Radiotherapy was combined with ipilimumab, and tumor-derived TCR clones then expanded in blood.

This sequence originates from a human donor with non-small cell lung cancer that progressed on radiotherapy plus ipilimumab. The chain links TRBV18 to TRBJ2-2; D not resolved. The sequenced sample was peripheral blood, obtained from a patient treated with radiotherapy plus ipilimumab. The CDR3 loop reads CASSSQNTGELFF. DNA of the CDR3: TGTGCCAGCTCCAGTCAAAACACCGGGGAGCTGTTTTTT.